Each of the 23 T cell receptor beta chains below was sequenced from the same sample in a study of T cells in Graves' hyperthyroidism and ophthalmopathy (dated by TCRdb to between 2017 and 2020). Library prep was done by multiplex PCR. Data came from an Illumina HiSeq 2000. The TCR beta CDR3 regions were amplified from the RNA transcripts. A first-round RT-PCR of the TCR CDR3 used the HTBI primer set with the Qiagen OneStep RT-PCR kit. TCRdb applied fastp at Q25 and MiXCR to the public reads, then kept only in-frame beta chains. Entries that share a CDR3 protein sequence are merged under the most common genes and DNA. The sample has fewer than 650,000 distinct CDR3 sequences on record, roughly 15% of them singletons. Of the sample, roughly 4.5% falls within the top ten clones. Material for sequencing was blood. All receptors come from a woman between 40 and 50 years old with Graves' ophthalmopathy.

This clonotype was counted ten times or more. The rearrangement uses TRBV12-3 or TRBV12-4 and TRBJ1-5, with D possibly being TRBD1 (5 bases). The ends were cut back, 2 bases at V and 6 bases at J, with 11 bases in the middle. The CDR3 is 14 residues long. The CDR3 nucleotides are TGTGCCAGCAGTTTACCCGGGGCGGCTCAGCCCCAGCATTTT. Translation: CASSLPGAAQPQHF.

This clonotype was seen repeatedly, ten times or more. The chain recombines TRBV7-8 with TRBJ2-7, with D possibly matching TRBD1 (6 bases). In germline, CDR1 is SGHVS, CDR2 FQNEAQ. The CDR3 loop spans 16 amino acids. V lost 5 bases to trimming and J lost 6 bases, with 23 bases between them. CDR3 bases: TGTGCCAGCAGCCCACGCCCCTTAGGGGGAGAGGGCGAGCAGTACTTC. Encoded protein: CASSPRPLGGEGEQYF.

At least ten counts were recorded for this clonotype. The chain recombines TRBV20-1 with TRBJ2-7; the match to TRBD2 covers 8 bases. The junction had 8 bases not matched to a gene; V was cut back by 1 base and J by 3 bases. This CDR3 region has 15 residues. The germline V gene has CDR1 DFQATT and CDR2 SNEGSKA (reference sequence). The CDR3: CSARASGRALYEQYF. In nucleotides, the CDR3 is TGCAGTGCTAGAGCTAGCGGGCGGGCCCTCTACGAGCAGTACTTC.

The table lists this clonotype with many counts. V is TRBV2 and J is TRBJ2-5; D ambiguous. The germline V and J ends were trimmed by 2 bases and 9 bases, with 13 bases remaining between them. This CDR3 is built from 13 residues. Germline V gives CDR1 SNHLY, CDR2 FYNNEI. The CDR3 sequence: CASSETQLMAQYF. The DNA of the CDR3 is TGTGCCAGCAGTGAAACCCAACTGATGGCCCAGTACTTC.

The chain links TRBV13 to TRBJ2-7, with 10 bases aligning to TRBD2. Germline V gene data show CDR1 as PRHDT and CDR2 as FYEKMQ (reference sequence). V gave up 3 bases and J gave up 4 bases; unmatched junction bases: 6. The length of the CDR3 is 15 residues. CDR3: CASSFKREGLYEQYF. CDR3 in DNA: TGTGCCAGCAGCTTTAAGCGGGAGGGCCTATACGAGCAGTACTTC.

The sample holds one count of this clonotype. The chain is built from TRBV28 and TRBJ1-1, with TRBD1 as a possible D gene (6 bases). Germline V gene sequence: CDR1 MDHEN, CDR2 SYDVKM. Trimming stripped 6 bases from V and 6 bases from J, with 14 bases between. The CDR3 length is 13 residues. CDR3: CASSRHREAEAFF. DNA of the CDR3: TGTGCCAGCAGCCGCCACAGGGAGGCTGAAGCTTTCTTT.

This clonotype came up many times. V usage is TRBV6-1 and J usage is TRBJ2-7, with 7 bases aligning to TRBD1. V trimming: 6 bases; J trimming: 0 bases; junction bases outside the gene matches: 8. The germline V gene has CDR1 MNHNS and CDR2 SASEGT. This CDR3 has 15 amino acids. The CDR3 bases are TGTGCCAGCAGAGCGACAGGGTTGGGCTCCTACGAGCAGTACTTC. This translates into CASRATGLGSYEQYF.

This clonotype occurred many times. The chain uses TRBV30 and TRBJ2-7, with 12 bases identical to TRBD1. In germline, CDR1 is GTSNPN, CDR2 SVGIG (reference sequence). Trimming cost V 1 base and J 6 bases; bases outside gene matches: 7. CDR3 size: 15 residues. The CDR3 reads CAWSGWGTGGFEQYF. The CDR3 nucleotides read TGTGCCTGGAGTGGTTGGGGGACAGGGGGCTTCGAGCAGTACTTC. The whole variable domain, filled in from reference TRBV30 and TRBJ2-7, reads SQTIHQWPATLVQPVGSPLSLECTVEGTSNPNLYWYRQAAGRGLQLLFYSVGIGQISSEVPQNLSASRPQDRQFILSSKKLLLSDSGFYLCAWSGWGTGGFEQYFGPGTRLTVT.

This clonotype was picked up many times. A junction boundary mismatches the germline segment, possibly from a read error. The V and J genes are TRBV28 and TRBJ2-2; D could derive from TRBD1 or TRBD2 (5 bases each). Germline CDR1 MDHEN, CDR2 SYDVKM. This CDR3 has 15 residues. CDR3 in amino acids: CPSRWDLSNTGELFF. The CDR3 DNA sequence: TGTCCCAGCAGATGGGACCTTTCGAACACCGGGGAGCTGTTTTTT.

This clonotype was picked up many times. This rearrangement joins TRBV19 to TRBJ2-7; TRBD2 matches 7 bases. J lost 0 bases, V lost 6 bases, and 8 bases had no gene match. Germline CDR1 is LNHDA and CDR2 is SQIVND (reference sequence). The CDR3 consists of 15 residues. CDR3 residues: CASSSGRGSSYEQYF. The CDR3 DNA reads as TGTGCCAGTAGCAGTGGGAGGGGAAGCTCCTACGAGCAGTACTTC.

At least ten counts were recorded for this clonotype. The CDR3 DNA is TGTGCCAGCAGGGCTTATACAGGGTACGAGCAGTACTTC. Protein product: CASRAYTGYEQYF. The gene calls are TRBV12-3 or TRBV12-4 and TRBJ2-7; D is perhaps TRBD1 (6 bases). The CDR3 extends over 13 amino acids. With 6 bases removed from V and 4 bases from J, the gap between germline ends came to 13 bases.

This chain links TRBV15 with TRBJ1-2; weak D call: TRBD1 (5 bases). Germline V gene data show CDR1 as LNHNV and CDR2 as YYDKDF (reference sequence). Trimming shortened V by 0 bases and J by 4 bases, and 15 bases separated the two germline ends. This CDR3 comprises 16 residues. DNA of the CDR3: TGTGCCACCAGCAGAGATCAATCCCCCACAGGCTATGGCTACACCTTC. Translation: CATSRDQSPTGYGYTF.

Many counts were recorded for this clonotype. Germline is not matched at one junction end, which may reflect a read error. The rearrangement links TRBV20-1 to TRBJ2-7; D could derive from TRBD1 or TRBD2 (5 bases each). Per germline, CDR1 DFQATT and CDR2 SNEGSKA (reference sequence). This CDR3 comprises 9 residues. This chain's CDR3 is CSAREAGSF. For the CDR3, the DNA is TGCAGTGCTAGAGAAGCAGGGAGCTTC.

Ten or more counts support this clonotype. V usage is TRBV29-1 and J usage is TRBJ2-7; 11 nucleotides match TRBD2. The ends lost 6 bases at V and 7 bases at J; junction bases unmatched: 8. Germline assignment: CDR1 SQVTM and CDR2 ANQGSEA. The CDR3 length is 13 residues. The CDR3 loop is CSVGALAGGEQYF. The CDR3 bases are TGCAGCGTGGGGGCGCTAGCGGGAGGAGAGCAGTACTTC.

The table lists this clonotype with a few counts. V is TRBV27 and J is TRBJ1-2; D gene uncertain. This CDR3 contains 12 residues. The germline CDR1 and CDR2 sequences are MNHEY and SMNVEV (reference sequence). Deletions cut 11 bases from V and 2 bases from J, with 12 bases between. This chain's CDR3 is CAAGSRNYGYTF. The CDR3 DNA sequence: TGTGCCGCCGGAAGCAGAAACTATGGCTACACCTTC.

This clonotype was seen many times. The gene calls are TRBV6-1 and TRBJ2-7, with 7 bases that match TRBD1. This CDR3 contains 13 residues. In germline, CDR1 is MNHNS, CDR2 SASEGT. The V gene end was trimmed by 5 bases and the J gene end by 4 bases; junction bases not matched to a gene: 5. CDR3 protein: CASSRDSEYEQYF. The CDR3 DNA sequence: TGTGCCAGCAGTCGGGACAGCGAGTACGAGCAGTACTTC.

This clonotype was seen more than once but under ten times. Compared with germline, one end of the junction differs, possibly owing to a read error. The rearrangement uses TRBV18 and TRBJ1-2; D is unresolved. CDR1 is KGHSH, CDR2 LQKENI, per germline. The length of the CDR3 is 13 residues. The CDR3 here is CASPPREREGYTF. The DNA for the CDR3 is TGTGCCAGCCCACCACGGGAAAGGGAAGGCTACACCTTC.

This clonotype was seen a few times. J is TRBJ1-5 and V is TRBV9; D may be TRBD1 (5 bases). CDR1 and CDR2 (germline): SGDLS, YYNGEE. CDR3 size: 14 residues. With 4 bases removed from V and 5 bases from J, the gap between germline ends came to 13 bases. CDR3 region: CASSKGTGYQPQHF. The CDR3 coding sequence is TGTGCCAGCAGCAAGGGAACAGGTTATCAGCCCCAGCATTTT.

This clonotype occurred many times. The chain combines TRBV12-3 or TRBV12-4 with TRBJ2-5; 8 positions agree with TRBD1. This CDR3 comprises 13 residues. The trim removed 5 bases at V and 5 bases at J, leaving 4 bases unmatched. The CDR3 is CASSDRQGETQYF. In DNA, the CDR3 is TGTGCCAGCAGTGATAGACAGGGGGAGACCCAGTACTTC.

In its sample, this clonotype was seen many times. The genes are TRBV3-1 and TRBJ1-1, with TRBD1 matching over 10 bases. V was clipped by 3 bases and J by 7 bases; unmatched bases: 8. In germline, CDR1 is LGHDT, CDR2 YNNKEL (reference sequence). This CDR3 has 15 amino acids. CDR3 residues: CASSHATGGLVEAFF. The CDR3 DNA is TGTGCCAGCAGCCACGCGACAGGGGGCCTGGTTGAAGCTTTCTTT.

This clonotype was observed many times. The chain employs TRBV7-8 and TRBJ1-1, with D uncertain. Germline V gene data show CDR1 as SGHVS and CDR2 as FQNEAQ. Between the trimmed V and J ends, which lost 4 bases and 1 base, there was a span of 16 bases. The CDR3 has 16 amino acids. The DNA of the CDR3 is TGTGCCAGCAGCTCCCTCCCCTCGCCCGGGAACACTGAAGCTTTCTTT. This sequence encodes CASSSLPSPGNTEAFF.

This clonotype was picked up many times. The chain recombines TRBV19 with TRBJ2-7, with D perhaps matching TRBD1 (5 bases). The CDR3 is made up of 15 amino acids. Germline CDR1 and CDR2: LNHDA and SQIVND (reference sequence). Trimming took 4 bases from V and 3 from J, leaving 16 bases between them. In DNA, the CDR3 is TGTGCCAGTAGTAGGAGCCCGGACACAAGCTACGAGCAGTACTTC. Translated, it gives CASSRSPDTSYEQYF.

This clonotype has at least ten counts. The V call is TRBV12-3 or TRBV12-4, the J call TRBJ2-2; a weak D match, TRBD2 (5 bases). The V end lost 3 bases, the J end lost 5 bases, and 7 bases lay between the germline ends. This CDR3 is built from 13 residues. CDR3 protein: CASSFLATGELFF. In DNA, the CDR3 is TGTGCCAGCAGTTTCTTAGCGACCGGGGAGCTGTTTTTT.